This entry concerns a single T cell receptor (beta chain). Its target is unknown. V lost 0 bases and J lost 10, with 13 bases in between. The CDR3 spans 14 residues. The germline gives CDR1 DFQATT, CDR2 SNEGSKA (reference sequence). The data belong to a study of CD8 T cells in ankylosing spondylitis. Study outcomes and limitations: Blood from ankylosing spondylitis patients appeared to carry a characteristic roughly 8-variant TCR beta motif.

TCRdb itself ran the 5' RACE reads through MiXCR, one entry per CDR3 protein. The profile shows about 220,000 distinct CDR3 sequences, more than 25% of them singletons. This TCR was sampled from a male donor with ankylosing spondylitis or in good health (not recorded which). The specimen sequenced was blood, either unsorted or a sorted T cell fraction (not recorded which). The V call is TRBV20-1, the J call TRBJ1-6; D is ambiguous. The chain's CDR3 is CSARDRSGESPLHF. DNA for the CDR3: TGCAGTGCTAGAGATCGGAGTGGGGAATCACCCCTCCACTTT.